This T cell receptor beta chain was identified in a study of T cell repertoires in cytomegalovirus infection. Study background: It was recently identified HLA-C-restricted and well-studied HLA-B-restricted CMV epitopes that the study used. Both CMV infection and a matching HLA type were indicated by public TCR beta signatures. The study's findings and limits: Across the ex vivo response, the dominant clonotypes were HLA-C-restricted CMV-specific TCR beta clonotypes.

MiXCR, run by TCRdb on the reads, gives a single entry per CDR3 protein. The profile shows under 150,000 distinct CDR3 sequences, over 25% of them singletons. On this clonotype itself: Its specificity is unknown.

The clonotype comes from a human donor in good health (CMV status not recorded). Some clones in this sample may be carry-over from other donors' samples. Sample: CD8+ T cells from cultured PBMCs, taken from culture after CMV antigen stimulation.

The CDR3 here is CAISPPGLANEQFF. CDR3 sequence (DNA): TGTGCCATCAGTCCACCTGGACTAGCCAATGAGCAGTTCTTC. The rearrangement links TRBV10-3 to TRBJ2-1, with TRBD2 matching 8 bases. V lost 5 bases and J lost 6; bases outside the gene matches: 6. The CDR3 has 14 residues. The germline CDR1 and CDR2 sequences are ENHRY and SYGVKD.